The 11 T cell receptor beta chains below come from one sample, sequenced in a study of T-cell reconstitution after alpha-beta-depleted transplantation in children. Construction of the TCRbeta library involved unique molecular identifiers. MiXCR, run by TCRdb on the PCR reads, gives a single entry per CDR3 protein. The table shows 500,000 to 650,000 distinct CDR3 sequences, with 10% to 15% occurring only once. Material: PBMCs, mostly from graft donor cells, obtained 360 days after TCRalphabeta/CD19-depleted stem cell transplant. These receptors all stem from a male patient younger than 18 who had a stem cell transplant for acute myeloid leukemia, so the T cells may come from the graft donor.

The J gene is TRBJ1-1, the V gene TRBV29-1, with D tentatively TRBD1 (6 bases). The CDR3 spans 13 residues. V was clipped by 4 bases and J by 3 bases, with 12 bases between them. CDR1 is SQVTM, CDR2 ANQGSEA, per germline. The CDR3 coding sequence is TGCAGCGTTGCAGGACAGTCGGACACTGAAGCTTTCTTT. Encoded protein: CSVAGQSDTEAFF. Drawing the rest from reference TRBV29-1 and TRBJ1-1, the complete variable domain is SAVISQKPSRDICQRGTSLTIQCQVDSQVTMMFWYRQQPGQSLTLIATANQGSEATYESGFVIDKFPISRPNLTFSTLTVSNMSPEDSSIYLCSVAGQSDTEAFFGQGTRLTVV.

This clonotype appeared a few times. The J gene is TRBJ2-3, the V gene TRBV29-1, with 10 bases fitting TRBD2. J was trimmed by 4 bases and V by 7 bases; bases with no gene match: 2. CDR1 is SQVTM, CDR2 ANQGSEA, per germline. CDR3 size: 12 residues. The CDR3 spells CSGLAGADTQYF. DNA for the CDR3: TGCAGCGGGCTAGCGGGAGCAGATACGCAGTATTTT.

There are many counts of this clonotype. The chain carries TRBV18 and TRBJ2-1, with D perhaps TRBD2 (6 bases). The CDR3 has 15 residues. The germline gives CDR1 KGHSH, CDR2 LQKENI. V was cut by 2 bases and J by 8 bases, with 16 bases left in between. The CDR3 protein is CASSPGGSKRDEQFF. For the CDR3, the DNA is TGTGCCAGCTCACCAGGCGGATCAAAGCGGGATGAGCAGTTCTTC.

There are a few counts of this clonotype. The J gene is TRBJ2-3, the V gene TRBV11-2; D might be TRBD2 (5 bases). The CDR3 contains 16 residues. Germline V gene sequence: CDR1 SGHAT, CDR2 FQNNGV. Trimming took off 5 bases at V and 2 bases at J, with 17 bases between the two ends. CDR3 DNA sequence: TGTGCCAGCAGCCCAACTGACCCGGGGTACACAGATACGCAGTATTTT. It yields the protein CASSPTDPGYTDTQYF. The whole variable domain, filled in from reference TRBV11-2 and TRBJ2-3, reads EAGVAQSPRYKIIEKRQSVAFWCNPISGHATLYWYQQILGQGPKLLIQFQNNGVVDDSQLPKDRFSAERLKGVDSTLKIQPAKLEDSAVYLCASSPTDPGYTDTQYFGPGTRLTVL.

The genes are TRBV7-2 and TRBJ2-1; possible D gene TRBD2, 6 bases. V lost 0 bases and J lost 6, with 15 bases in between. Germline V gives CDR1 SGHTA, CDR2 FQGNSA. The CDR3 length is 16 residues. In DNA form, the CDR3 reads TGTGCCAGCAGCTTAGCGACTCCCCTAGCGTTCAATGAGCAGTTCTTC. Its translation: CASSLATPLAFNEQFF.

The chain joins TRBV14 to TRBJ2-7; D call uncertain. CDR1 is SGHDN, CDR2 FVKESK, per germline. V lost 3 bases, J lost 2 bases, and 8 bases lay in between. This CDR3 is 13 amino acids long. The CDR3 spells CASSHVPTYEQYF. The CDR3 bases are TGTGCCAGCAGCCACGTACCAACCTACGAGCAGTACTTC.

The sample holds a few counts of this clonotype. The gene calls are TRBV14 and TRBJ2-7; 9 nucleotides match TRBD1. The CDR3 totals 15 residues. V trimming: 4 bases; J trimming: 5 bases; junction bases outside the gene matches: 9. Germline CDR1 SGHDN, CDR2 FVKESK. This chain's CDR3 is CASSRLPGQGDEQYF. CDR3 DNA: TGTGCCAGCAGCCGACTACCGGGACAGGGAGACGAGCAGTACTTC. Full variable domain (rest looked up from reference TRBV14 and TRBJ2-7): EAGVTQFPSHSVIEKGQTVTLRCDPISGHDNLYWYRRVMGKEIKFLLHFVKESKQDESGMPNNRFLAERTGGTYSTLKVQPAELEDSGVYFCASSRLPGQGDEQYFGPGTRLTVT.

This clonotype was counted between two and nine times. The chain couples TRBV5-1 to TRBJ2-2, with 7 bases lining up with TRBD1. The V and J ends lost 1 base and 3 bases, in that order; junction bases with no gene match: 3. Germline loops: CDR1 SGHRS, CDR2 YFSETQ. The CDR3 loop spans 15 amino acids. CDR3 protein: CASSLRDSHTGELFF. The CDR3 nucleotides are TGCGCCAGCAGCTTGAGGGACAGCCACACCGGGGAGCTGTTTTTT.

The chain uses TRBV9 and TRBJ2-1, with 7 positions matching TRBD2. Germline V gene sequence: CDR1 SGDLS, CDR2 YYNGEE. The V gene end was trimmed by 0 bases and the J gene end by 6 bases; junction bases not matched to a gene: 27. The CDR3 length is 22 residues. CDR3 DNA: TGTGCCAGCAGCGTAGCTGGGACTAATTTTGGGCGAGCGACTCCCCTACGCAATGAGCAGTTCTTC. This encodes CASSVAGTNFGRATPLRNEQFF. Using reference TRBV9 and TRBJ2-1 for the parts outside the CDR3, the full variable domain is DSGVTQTPKHLITATGQRVTLRCSPRSGDLSVYWYQQSLDQGLQFLIQYYNGEERAKGNILERFSAQQFPDLHSELNLSSLELGDSALYFCASSVAGTNFGRATPLRNEQFFGPGTRLTVL.

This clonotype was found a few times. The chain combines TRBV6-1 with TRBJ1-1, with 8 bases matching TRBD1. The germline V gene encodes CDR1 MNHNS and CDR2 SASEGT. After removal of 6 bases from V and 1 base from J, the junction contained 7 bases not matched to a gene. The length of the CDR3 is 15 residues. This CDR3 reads CASSETGAGNTEAFF. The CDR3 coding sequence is TGTGCCAGCAGCGAGACAGGGGCGGGGAACACTGAAGCTTTCTTT.

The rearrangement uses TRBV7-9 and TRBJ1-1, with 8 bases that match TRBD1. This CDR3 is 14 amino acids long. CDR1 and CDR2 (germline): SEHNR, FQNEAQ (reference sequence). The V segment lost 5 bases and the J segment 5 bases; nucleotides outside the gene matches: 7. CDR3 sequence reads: CASSAPGGGTEAFF. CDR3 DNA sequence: TGTGCCAGCAGCGCCCCAGGGGGCGGGACTGAAGCTTTCTTT. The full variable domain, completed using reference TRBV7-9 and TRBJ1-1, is DTGVSQNPRHKITKRGQNVTFRCDPISEHNRLYWYRQTLGQGPEFLTYFQNEAQLEKSRLLSDRFSAERPKGSFSTLEIQRTEQGDSAMYLCASSAPGGGTEAFFGQGTRLTVV.